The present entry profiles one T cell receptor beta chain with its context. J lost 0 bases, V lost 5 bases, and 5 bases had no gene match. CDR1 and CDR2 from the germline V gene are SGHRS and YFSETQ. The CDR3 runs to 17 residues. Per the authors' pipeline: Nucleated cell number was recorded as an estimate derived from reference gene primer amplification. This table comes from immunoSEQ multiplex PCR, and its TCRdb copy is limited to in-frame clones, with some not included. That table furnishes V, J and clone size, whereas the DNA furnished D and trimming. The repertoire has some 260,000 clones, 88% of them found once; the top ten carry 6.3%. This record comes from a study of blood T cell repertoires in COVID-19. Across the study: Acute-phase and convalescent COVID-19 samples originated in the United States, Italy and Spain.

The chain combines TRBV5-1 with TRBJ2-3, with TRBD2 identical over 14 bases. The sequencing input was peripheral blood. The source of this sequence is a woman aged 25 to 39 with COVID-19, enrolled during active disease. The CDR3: CASSHGLAGGSTDTQYF. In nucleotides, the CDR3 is TGCGCCAGCAGTCACGGACTAGCGGGGGGAAGCACAGATACGCAGTATTTT.